The 5 T cell receptor beta chains listed next were all sequenced from one sample in a study of post-analysis software for immune sequencing data. Study-level results: In patients, five or six TRBV segments were more frequent than in controls, with TRBV5-6, TRBV5-1 and TRBV20-1 among them.

Which antigens these TCRs recognize remains unknown. The TCR beta cDNA libraries contained unique molecular identifiers. One entry per CDR3 protein results from TCRdb running MiXCR on the PCR reads. This table holds about 540,000 distinct CDR3 sequences, around a third found once. Sequencing used blood. The receptors originated from a girl under 18 with multiple sclerosis.

This chain joins TRBV7-2 and TRBJ2-3, with 7 bases lining up with TRBD1. Germline V gene sequence: CDR1 SGHTA, CDR2 FQGNSA. This CDR3 is 17 amino acids long. With 4 bases clipped from V and 0 bases from J, the junction kept 10 bases outside the gene matches. In DNA form, the CDR3 reads TGTGCCAGCAGCTCTCCTCAGGGGGAGAGGAGCACAGATACGCAGTATTTT. Protein sequence: CASSSPQGERSTDTQYF.

This clonotype was picked up a small number of times. The CDR3 DNA is TGCGCCAGCAGCCAACCCCCCCCTGGCCAGAGGGATGAGCAGTTCTTC. Amino acids: CASSQPPPGQRDEQFF. The rearrangement joins TRBV4-1 to TRBJ2-1; a weak D match, TRBD2 (5 bases). CDR1 and CDR2 from the germline V gene are MGHRA and YSYEKL. CDR3 length: 16 amino acids. The V end was cut by 2 bases, the J end by 8 bases, with 19 bases between.

Remarks on this clonotype: A much larger clonotype is one base distant, so this may be a read error. The rearrangement uses TRBV3-1 and TRBJ2-1, with 11 bases fitting TRBD2. J was trimmed by 10 bases and V by 0 bases; bases with no gene match: 5. Germline V gene sequence: CDR1 LGHDT, CDR2 YNNKEL (reference sequence). The CDR3 spans 15 residues. CDR3 region: CASSQELAGAYEQFF. The CDR3, as DNA: TGTGCCAGCAGCCAAGAACTAGCGGGGGCCTACGAGCAGTTCTTC.

This clonotype was seen a few times. The chain couples TRBV28 to TRBJ2-7; 8 nucleotides match TRBD2. The length of the CDR3 is 12 residues. J gave up 6 bases and V 2 bases, and 0 bases lay outside the gene matches. Per germline, CDR1 MDHEN and CDR2 SYDVKM. Here the CDR3 DNA reads TGTGCCAGCAGTTTAGGGACTAGCGAGCAGTACTTC. Residues: CASSLGTSEQYF.

The CDR3 nucleotides read TGTGCCAGCAGCTGGGACCTGGAAGATCAGCCCCAGCATTTT. Encoded protein: CASSWDLEDQPQHF. V is TRBV7-9 and J is TRBJ1-5; weak D call: TRBD1 (5 bases). Germline assignment: CDR1 SEHNR and CDR2 FQNEAQ (reference sequence). Trimming pared 4 bases from V and 5 bases from J, leaving 12 bases between. The CDR3 consists of 14 residues.